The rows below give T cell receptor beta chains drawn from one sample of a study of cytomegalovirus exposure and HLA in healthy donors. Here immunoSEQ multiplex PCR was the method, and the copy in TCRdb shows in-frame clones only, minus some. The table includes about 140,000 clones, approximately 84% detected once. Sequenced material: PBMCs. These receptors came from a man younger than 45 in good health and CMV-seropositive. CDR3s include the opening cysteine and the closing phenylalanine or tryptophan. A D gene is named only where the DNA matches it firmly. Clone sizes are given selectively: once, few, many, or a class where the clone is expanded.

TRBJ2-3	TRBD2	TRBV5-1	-	TGCGCCAGCAGCCGTCGGGGGGAAAGCACAGATACGCAGTATTTT	CASSRRGESTDTQYF
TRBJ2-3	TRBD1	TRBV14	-	TGTGCCAGCAGCCACAGGGGGCGCGTGAGCACAGATACGCAGTATTTT	CASSHRGRVSTDTQYF
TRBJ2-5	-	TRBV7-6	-	TGTGCCAGCAGCCCCCCCCTAGCCGTCAAGAGAACCCAGTACTTC	CASSPPLAVKRTQYF
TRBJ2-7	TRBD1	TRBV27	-	TGTGCCAGCAGGTTAGGGACAGCCAGCTCCTACGAGCAGTACTTC	CASRLGTASSYEQYF
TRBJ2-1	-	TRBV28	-	TGTGCCAGCAACCCGGGACTCGCTACCAATGAGCAGTTCTTC	CASNPGLATNEQFF
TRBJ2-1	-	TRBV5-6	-	TGTGCCAGCAGCCAGGCAGGGGACATCAATGAGCAGTTCTTC	CASSQAGDINEQFF
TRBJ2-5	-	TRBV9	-	TGTGCCAGCAGCGATACAGGGTACCAAGAGACCCAGTACTTC	CASSDTGYQETQYF
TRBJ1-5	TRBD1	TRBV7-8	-	TGTGCCAGCAGCTTAGCCGGGACAGGGAACCAGCCCCAGCATTTT	CASSLAGTGNQPQHF
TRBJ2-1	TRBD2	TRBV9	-	TGTGCCAGCAGCGACCGGGAGGGCCGGGCGCTTGAGCAGTTCTTC	CASSDREGRALEQFF
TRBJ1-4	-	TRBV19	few	TGTGCCAGTACGGGACGTGTGGACAGCTACCCCGCTGGTGAAAAACTGTTTTTT	CASTGRVDSYPAGEKLFF
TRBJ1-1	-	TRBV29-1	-	TGCAGCGTTGCCTACAGACCGAACACTGAAGCTTTCTTT	CSVAYRPNTEAFF
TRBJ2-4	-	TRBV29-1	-	TGCAGCGTTGTAGGATCGGGTCCCAAAAACATTCAGTACTTC	CSVVGSGPKNIQYF
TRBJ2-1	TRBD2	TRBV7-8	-	TGTGCCAGCAGCTTCCAGTCTAGCGGGAGGGTGATGAATGAGCAGTTCTTC	CASSFQSSGRVMNEQFF
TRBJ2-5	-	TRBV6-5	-	TGTGCCAGCACAGCGGACTATGAAGGGACCCAGTACTTC	CASTADYEGTQYF
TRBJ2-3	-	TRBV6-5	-	TGTGCCAGCAGTTACCGACACACAGATACGCAGTATTTT	CASSYRHTDTQYF
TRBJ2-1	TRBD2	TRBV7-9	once	TGTGCCAGCAAGGAGACTAGCGGGTACAATGAGCAGTTCTTC	CASKETSGYNEQFF
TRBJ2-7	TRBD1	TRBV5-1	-	TGCGCCAGCAGCACGAGCGGACAGGGGGCCCACGAGCAGTACTTC	CASSTSGQGAHEQYF
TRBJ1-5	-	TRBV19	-	TGTGCCAGTAGTACCCCACTCAATCAGCCCCAGCATTTT	CASSTPLNQPQHF
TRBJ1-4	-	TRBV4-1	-	TGCGCCAGCAGCCAAGATGGCGGGGGGAGGTATAATGAAAAACTGTTTTTT	CASSQDGGGRYNEKLFF
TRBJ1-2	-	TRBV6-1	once	TGTGCCAGCATTGTCGCGGGGGCTGAGGGCTACACCTTC	CASIVAGAEGYTF
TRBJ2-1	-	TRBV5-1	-	TGCGCCAGCAGCTTGGGGCTAGCTGGGGAGCAGTTCTTC	CASSLGLAGEQFF
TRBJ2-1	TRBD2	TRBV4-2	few	TGTGCCAGCAGCCTCTCAATGAGAGCTAGCGGGGGGGCCGTCCTCAAGCAGTTCTTC	CASSLSMRASGGAVLKQFF
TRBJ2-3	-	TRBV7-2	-	TGTGCCAGCAGCCCCCAGGGTACGGGAGTGGTAGATACGCAGTATTTT	CASSPQGTGVVDTQYF
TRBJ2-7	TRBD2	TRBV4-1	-	TGCGCCAGCAGCCAAGAGGAGCGGGGGAAGCAGTACTTC	CASSQEERGKQYF
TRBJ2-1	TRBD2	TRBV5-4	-	TGTGCCAGCAGCCGGACTAGCGGGGGGCGCAATGAGCAGTTCTTC	CASSRTSGGRNEQFF
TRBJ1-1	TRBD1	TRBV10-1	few	TGCGCCAGCAGCGAGTCCCTCGTACCGGGACAGAGTGAAGCTTTCTTT	CASSESLVPGQSEAFF
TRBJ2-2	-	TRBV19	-	TGTGCCAGTAGTCGGGTAGCGCCCCAAACCGGGGAGCTGTTTTTT	CASSRVAPQTGELFF
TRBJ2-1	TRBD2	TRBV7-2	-	TGTGCCAGCAGCTTAGTCCCGGGACTGGCGGGAGACAATGAGCAGTTCTTC	CASSLVPGLAGDNEQFF
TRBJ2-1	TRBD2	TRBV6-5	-	TGTGCCAGCAGGGTAGCGGGGGGAAACTACAATGAGCAGTTCTTC	CASRVAGGNYNEQFF
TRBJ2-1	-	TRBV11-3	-	TGTGCCAGCAGCTTAACGAGGCACAATGAGCAGTTCTTC	CASSLTRHNEQFF